One and the same sample provided the 28 T cell receptor beta chains below, sequenced in a study of blood T cell repertoires in COVID-19. Assay used: immunoSEQ multiplex PCR; TCRdb lists only in-frame clones, some missing. The table records just under 250,000 clones, roughly 91% of them present only once. Source material: PBMCs or T cells enriched from blood (not recorded which). The receptors stem from a woman under 40 who had recovered from COVID-19.

The chain carries TRBV11-2 and TRBJ1-3; possible D gene TRBD1, 6 bases. The CDR3 runs 15 residues. The ends were cut back, 3 bases at V and 2 bases at J, with 11 bases in the middle. The germline V gene encodes CDR1 SGHAT and CDR2 FQNNGV. The CDR3 reads CASSFHPGAGNTIYF. CDR3 in DNA: TGTGCCAGCAGCTTCCACCCAGGGGCTGGAAACACCATATATTTT.

CDR3 coding DNA: TGTGCCTGGGACAGGAAGAACACTGAAGCTTTCTTT. It specifies CAWDRKNTEAFF. The genes are TRBV30 and TRBJ1-1; tentatively, D is TRBD1 (6 bases). Trimming took 5 bases from V and 1 from J, leaving 8 bases between them. Germline CDR1 GTSNPN, CDR2 SVGIG (reference sequence). The CDR3 is 12 residues long.

In its sample, this clone was seen a few times. V gene TRBV7-9 combines with J gene TRBJ1-5; D is perhaps TRBD1 (5 bases). This CDR3 comprises 15 residues. V lost 4 bases and J 4 bases, leaving 14 bases between the germline ends. The germline V gene encodes CDR1 SEHNR and CDR2 FQNEAQ (reference sequence). The CDR3 loop is CASSSQGGSNQPQHF. CDR3 coding DNA: TGTGCCAGCAGCTCCCAGGGCGGATCAAATCAGCCCCAGCATTTT.

The chain couples TRBV11-3 to TRBJ1-1, with TRBD1 matching 10 bases. The ends lost 5 bases at V and 6 bases at J; junction bases unmatched: 6. The CDR3 spans 14 residues. Germline V gene data show CDR1 as SGHNT and CDR2 as YENEEA. The CDR3 region is CASSADRGLAEAFF. The CDR3 DNA reads as TGTGCCAGCAGCGCAGACAGGGGGCTTGCTGAAGCTTTCTTT.

The chain recombines TRBV28 with TRBJ1-2, with D possibly TRBD1 on 6 matching bases. The V and J ends lost 10 bases and 6 bases respectively, with 24 bases between them. The CDR3 is 15 amino acids. CDR1 is MDHEN and CDR2 is SYDVKM in the germline V gene. For the CDR3, the DNA is TGTGCCATCCACACGACGGGGGGGCAAGTTGATGGCTACACCTTC. The encoded protein is CAIHTTGGQVDGYTF.

The rearrangement links TRBV7-9 to TRBJ1-3, with D tentatively TRBD1 (5 bases). This CDR3 has 14 amino acids. Per germline, CDR1 SEHNR and CDR2 FQNEAQ (reference sequence). The CDR3 DNA reads TGTGCTAGTCAGGAGGGGCTCTCTGGAAACACCATATATTTT. Translating it yields CASQEGLSGNTIYF.

The V gene is TRBV7-6, the J gene TRBJ2-1; no clear D. CDR1 and CDR2 (germline): SGHVS, FNYEAQ. V was trimmed by 2 bases and J by 8 bases, leaving 13 bases between them. The CDR3 runs to 14 residues. CDR3 sequence (DNA): TGTGCCAGCAGCTTATACGACCAAGACTATGAGCAGTTCTTC. Its protein is CASSLYDQDYEQFF.

The chain joins TRBV14 to TRBJ1-2; D gene ambiguous. Between the trimmed V and J ends, which lost 0 bases and 6 bases, there was a span of 11 bases. Germline V gene sequence: CDR1 SGHDN, CDR2 FVKESK. CDR3 size: 14 residues. CDR3 protein: CASSQDRGVNGYTF. As DNA, the CDR3 is TGTGCCAGCAGCCAAGATCGGGGAGTGAATGGCTACACCTTC.

The V and J genes are TRBV28 and TRBJ2-7, with 9 nucleotides matching TRBD1. From germline, CDR1 is MDHEN and CDR2 SYDVKM. The CDR3 consists of 13 residues. V gave up 6 bases and J gave up 5 bases; unmatched junction bases: 5. Here the CDR3 reads CASSRGQGNEQYF. The CDR3 DNA sequence: TGTGCCAGCAGCCGGGGACAGGGAAACGAGCAGTACTTC. Based on the CDR3 plus reference TRBV28 and TRBJ2-7, the full variable domain is DVKVTQSSRYLVKRTGEKVFLECVQDMDHENMFWYRQDPGLGLRLIYFSYDVKMKEKGDIPEGYSVSREKKERFSLILESASTNQTSMYLCASSRGQGNEQYFGPGTRLTVT.

This rearrangement joins TRBV9 to TRBJ1-2; 10 positions agree with TRBD1. This CDR3 contains 15 residues. J lost 4 bases, V lost 0 bases, and 3 bases had no gene match. Germline CDR1 SGDLS, CDR2 YYNGEE. As DNA, the CDR3 is TGTGCCAGCAGCGTAGGGGACAGGGGAGGCTATGGCTACACCTTC. It specifies CASSVGDRGGYGYTF.

The rearrangement joins TRBV27 to TRBJ2-7; D unclear. This CDR3 has 14 amino acids. Germline V gene sequence: CDR1 MNHEY, CDR2 SMNVEV (reference sequence). Trimming removed 0 bases at V and 2 bases at J, with 8 bases between. The CDR3 DNA follows: TGTGCCAGCAGTTTATCGTTTTTCGCCTACGAGCAGTACTTC. It encodes CASSLSFFAYEQYF.

This chain joins TRBV7-9 and TRBJ1-2; perhaps TRBD1 as D (6 bases). Germline CDR1 and CDR2: SEHNR and FQNEAQ (reference sequence). The V and J ends lost 5 bases and 2 bases respectively, with 12 bases between them. CDR3 length: 14 residues. The CDR3 here is CASSRSGHNYGYTF. CDR3 DNA: TGTGCCAGCAGCCGATCGGGACACAACTATGGCTACACCTTC. The complete variable domain, with remaining parts taken from reference TRBV7-9 and TRBJ1-2, reads DTGVSQNPRHKITKRGQNVTFRCDPISEHNRLYWYRQTLGQGPEFLTYFQNEAQLEKSRLLSDRFSAERPKGSFSTLEIQRTEQGDSAMYLCASSRSGHNYGYTFGSGTRLTVV.

The V call is TRBV5-1, the J call TRBJ2-2; the match to TRBD1 covers 8 bases. The CDR3 length is 16 residues. Germline assignment: CDR1 SGHRS and CDR2 YFSETQ. Trimming cost V 4 bases and J 3 bases; bases outside gene matches: 8. This CDR3 is CASSRDRGVYTGELFF. DNA of the CDR3: TGCGCCAGCAGCCGAGACAGGGGAGTCTACACCGGGGAGCTGTTTTTT.

The CDR3 DNA reads TGTGCCAGCAGCAAACTAGTCGGGACAGGGCGGATCGGGGAGCTGTTTTTT. Protein sequence: CASSKLVGTGRIGELFF. The rearrangement uses TRBV21-1 and TRBJ2-2; the table calls TRBD1, which could not be checked here. TRBV21-1 is noted as a pseudogene. The CDR3 runs to 17 residues.

This chain links TRBV30 with TRBJ2-1, with 7 bases that match TRBD2. V lost 2 bases, J lost 6 bases, and 7 bases stayed unmatched. This CDR3 is 14 amino acids long. Germline assignment: CDR1 GTSNPN and CDR2 SVGIG (reference sequence). CDR3 DNA: TGTGCCTGGAGTAGGAGGCGGGAGCTCAATGAGCAGTTCTTC. Translating gives CAWSRRRELNEQFF.

The rearrangement links TRBV5-1 to TRBJ2-7; possibly TRBD2 for D (5 bases). The germline gives CDR1 SGHRS, CDR2 YFSETQ. The CDR3 covers 14 residues. Trimming removed 0 bases from V and 9 bases from J, with 16 bases in between. CDR3 in DNA: TGCGCCAGCAGCTTGGACAGTGAGCAGGCGGGGCAGTACTTC. Translation gives CASSLDSEQAGQYF.

This clone was counted once. The chain has TRBV9 and TRBJ2-1; TRBD2 aligns across 10 bases. The germline V gene has CDR1 SGDLS and CDR2 YYNGEE. J lost 8 bases, V lost 6 bases, and 8 bases had no gene match. The CDR3 consists of 14 residues. DNA for the CDR3: TGTGCCAGCACAGCGGGAGGGGTAGTAGATGAGCAGTTCTTC. It yields the protein CASTAGGVVDEQFF.

This chain joins TRBV19 and TRBJ2-1, with TRBD2 identical over 8 bases. Germline V gene sequence: CDR1 LNHDA, CDR2 SQIVND (reference sequence). V shed 4 bases, J shed 7 bases, and the junction held 12 bases outside the gene matches. CDR3 length equals 16 residues. The CDR3 loop is CASSRVVFAGGNEQFF. CDR3 DNA: TGTGCCAGTAGTAGGGTGGTGTTTGCGGGAGGAAATGAGCAGTTCTTC.

This rearrangement joins TRBV27 to TRBJ2-3; 7 bases match TRBD2. This CDR3 contains 14 residues. Trimming cost V 8 bases and J 5 bases; bases outside gene matches: 10. Germline V gene lookup returns CDR1 MNHEY and CDR2 SMNVEV (reference sequence). The CDR3 loop is CASAGRERVDTQYF. DNA of the CDR3: TGTGCCAGCGCCGGGCGGGAGCGGGTAGATACGCAGTATTTT.

The genes are TRBV9 and TRBJ2-7; D might be TRBD1 (6 bases). The V and J ends lost 4 bases and 4 bases respectively, with 15 bases between them. Germline CDR1 and CDR2: SGDLS and YYNGEE. CDR3 length: 14 residues. The chain's CDR3 is CASSPPGTPYEQYF. The CDR3 nucleotides are TGTGCCAGCAGCCCCCCCGGGACACCTTACGAGCAGTACTTC.

V is TRBV28 and J is TRBJ2-7; D is undetermined. Trimming shortened V by 5 bases and J by 4 bases, and 9 bases separated the two germline ends. This CDR3 has 12 residues. Germline CDR1 MDHEN, CDR2 SYDVKM. Written as DNA, the CDR3 is TGTGCCAGCAGTCTCAACAGTTACGAGCAGTACTTC. It yields the protein CASSLNSYEQYF.

This chain connects TRBV7-2 to TRBJ2-1; D is perhaps TRBD2 (6 bases). CDR1 and CDR2 (germline): SGHTA, FQGNSA. Deletions cut 1 base from V and 12 bases from J, with 16 bases between. The CDR3 covers 14 residues. CDR3 residues: CASSLGLGYYGQFF. The CDR3 nucleotides read TGTGCCAGCAGCTTAGGACTAGGGTACTATGGGCAGTTCTTC. The complete variable domain, with remaining parts taken from reference TRBV7-2 and TRBJ2-1, reads GAGVSQSPSNKVTEKGKDVELRCDPISGHTALYWYRQSLGQGLEFLIYFQGNSAPDKSGLPSDRFSAERTGGSVSTLTIQRTQQEDSAVYLCASSLGLGYYGQFFGPGTRLTVL.

The gene calls are TRBV7-2 and TRBJ2-1; 13 nucleotides line up with TRBD2. The germline V gene has CDR1 SGHTA and CDR2 FQGNSA. Trimming cost V 5 bases and J 9 bases; bases outside gene matches: 7. The CDR3 runs to 15 residues. CDR3 in amino acids: CASSPRLAGGGEQFF. CDR3 DNA: TGTGCCAGCAGCCCCCGACTAGCGGGAGGAGGTGAGCAGTTCTTC.

The chain has TRBV5-1 and TRBJ1-1, with D perhaps matching TRBD1 (5 bases). Germline V gives CDR1 SGHRS, CDR2 YFSETQ. Trimming left V 1 base short and J 0 bases short, with 13 bases between. This CDR3 region has 16 residues. The CDR3 nucleotides are TGCGCCAGCAGCTTGATGGGGCAATACATGAACACTGAAGCTTTCTTT. Translation gives CASSLMGQYMNTEAFF.

This sequence joins TRBV6-2 or TRBV6-3 and TRBJ2-1; tentatively, D is TRBD2 (5 bases). The CDR3 covers 16 residues. The germline V and J ends were trimmed by 3 bases and 0 bases, with 12 bases remaining between them. Looked up from germline, CDR1 is MNHEY and CDR2 is SVGEGT. The CDR3, as DNA: TGTGCCAGCAGTTATGTACTAGGAGTCTCCTACAATGAGCAGTTCTTC. Translation gives CASSYVLGVSYNEQFF.

This clone was seen only a few times. The J gene is TRBJ2-1, the V gene TRBV5-1; TRBD2 might be the D (5 bases). V was pared by 2 bases and J by 4 bases, with 13 bases between. The CDR3 runs to 15 residues. Germline V gives CDR1 SGHRS, CDR2 YFSETQ. CDR3 residues: CASSFTPGDYNEQFF. Here the CDR3 DNA reads TGCGCCAGCAGCTTCACCCCCGGGGATTACAATGAGCAGTTCTTC.

The chain uses TRBV13 and TRBJ1-1, with a weak D call TRBD1 (5 bases). The CDR3 length is 17 residues. Trimming removed 5 bases at V and 4 bases at J, with 23 bases between. Germline assignment: CDR1 PRHDT and CDR2 FYEKMQ (reference sequence). The CDR3 spells CASSLGRGALRVTEAFF. The CDR3 DNA reads as TGTGCCAGCAGCCTGGGGAGGGGAGCGCTTAGGGTCACTGAAGCTTTCTTT. Variable domain in full (rest from reference TRBV13 and TRBJ1-1): AAGVIQSPRHLIKEKRETATLKCYPIPRHDTVYWYQQGPGQDPQFLISFYEKMQSDKGSIPDRFSAQQFSDYHSELNMSSLELGDSALYFCASSLGRGALRVTEAFFGQGTRLTVV.

The genes are TRBV28 and TRBJ1-1, with a tentative D call TRBD1 (6 bases). V was trimmed by 2 bases and J by 2 bases, leaving 9 bases between them. Per germline, CDR1 MDHEN and CDR2 SYDVKM. CDR3 length equals 14 residues. The CDR3 spells CASSLHRVNTEAFF. The CDR3 DNA reads as TGTGCCAGCAGTTTACACAGGGTTAACACTGAAGCTTTCTTT.